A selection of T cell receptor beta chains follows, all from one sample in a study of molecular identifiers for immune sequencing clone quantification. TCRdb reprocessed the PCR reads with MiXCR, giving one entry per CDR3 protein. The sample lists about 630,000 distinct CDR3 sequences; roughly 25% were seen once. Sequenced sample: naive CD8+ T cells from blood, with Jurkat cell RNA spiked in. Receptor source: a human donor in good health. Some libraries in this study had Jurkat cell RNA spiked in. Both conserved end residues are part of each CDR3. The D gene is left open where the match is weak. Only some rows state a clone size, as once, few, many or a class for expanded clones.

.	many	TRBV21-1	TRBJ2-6	TGTGCCAGCAGCAATGTTAAAGTTTCCGCTGGGGCCAACGTCCTGACTTTC	CASSNVKVSAGANVLTF
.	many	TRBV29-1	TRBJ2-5	TGCAGCGTTGAGCGCCCCCAAGAGACCCAGTACTTC	CSVERPQETQYF
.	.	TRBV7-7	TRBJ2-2	TGTGCCAGCACCCCAATGGCGGGGAGTAACACCGGGGAGCTGTTTTTT	CASTPMAGSNTGELFF
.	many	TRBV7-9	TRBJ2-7	TGTGCCAGCAGCTTAGTTGGGCAGTACTACTACGAGCAGTACTTC	CASSLVGQYYYEQYF
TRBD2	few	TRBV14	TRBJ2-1	TGTGCCAGCAGCCCACCGGGACTAGCGGGGCCCCACAATGAGCAGTTCTTC	CASSPPGLAGPHNEQFF
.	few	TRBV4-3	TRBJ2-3	TGCGCCAGCAGCCAAGGGAGGTGGGAGTCTGATGAAGATACGCAGTATTTT	CASSQGRWESDEDTQYF
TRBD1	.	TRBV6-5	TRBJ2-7	TGTGCCAGCACGAGGACAGGGCTGGGCTCCTACGAGCAGTACTTC	CASTRTGLGSYEQYF
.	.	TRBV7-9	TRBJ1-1	TGTGCCAGCAGCTTTGGGGCCATGAACACTGAAGCTTTCTTT	CASSFGAMNTEAFF
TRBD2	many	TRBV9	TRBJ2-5	TGTGCCAGCAGCGCAGAGACTAGCGGAGCGCAAGAGACCCAGTACTTC	CASSAETSGAQETQYF
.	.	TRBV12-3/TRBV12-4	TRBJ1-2	TGTGCCAGCAGTCCTTTGGGTTCTGGAGTCTATGGCAACACCTTC	CASSPLGSGVYGNTF
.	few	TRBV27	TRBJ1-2	TGTGCCAGCAGGGCGAACAGCTCTAACTATGGCTACACCTTC	CASRANSSNYGYTF
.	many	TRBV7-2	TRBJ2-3	TGTGCCAGCAGCTTAGCAAACCCGATCACCACAGATACGCAGTATTTT	CASSLANPITTDTQYF
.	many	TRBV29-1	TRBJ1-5	TGCAGCGTTGAAGTTGGCGGGAATCAGCCCCAGCATTTT	CSVEVGGNQPQHF
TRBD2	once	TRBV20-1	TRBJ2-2	TGCAGTGCTATAACCCTCTCGCGGGAGAAAAACACCGGGGAGCTGTTTTTT	CSAITLSREKNTGELFF
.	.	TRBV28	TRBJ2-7	TGTGCCAGCAGTTTATGGGGGCAGGCCCCCTGCGAGCAGTACTTC	CASSLWGQAPCEQYF
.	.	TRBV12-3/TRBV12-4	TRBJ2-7	TGTGCCAGCAGACCAACCCAGGGGCGGGGCGAGCAGTACTTC	CASRPTQGRGEQYF
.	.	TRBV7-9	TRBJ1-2	TGTGCCAGCAACCAGCCCGAAGGTTCTCAGTCCAACTATGGCTACACCTTC	CASNQPEGSQSNYGYTF
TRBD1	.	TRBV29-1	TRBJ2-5	TGCAGCGTTGACTCGGACAGGCAAGAGACTCAGTACTTC	CSVDSDRQETQYF
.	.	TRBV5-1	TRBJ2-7	TGCGCCGGCAGCTCGGCTCCGGGATACCACGAGCAGTACTTC	CAGSSAPGYHEQYF
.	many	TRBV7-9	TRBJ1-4	TGTGCCAGCAGCCCCCCTGCGGCTAATGAAAAACTGTTTTTT	CASSPPAANEKLFF
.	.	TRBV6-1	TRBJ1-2	TGTGCCATAGGGGGACTGGGCTATGACTACACCTTC	CAIGGLGYDYTF
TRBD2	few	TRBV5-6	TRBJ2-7	TGTGCCAGCAGCTCGCTAGCGGGGGGAAATCACGAGCAGTACTTC	CASSSLAGGNHEQYF
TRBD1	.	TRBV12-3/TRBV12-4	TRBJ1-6	TGTGCCAGCAGCCAGGGACAGGGGCCAGATTCACCCCTCCACTTT	CASSQGQGPDSPLHF
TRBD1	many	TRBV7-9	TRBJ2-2	TGTGCCAGCAGCTTCCCAGTCGACAGGGGGCAGGCCGGGGAGCTGTTTTTT	CASSFPVDRGQAGELFF
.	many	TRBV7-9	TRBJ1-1	TGTGCCAGCAGCTTTGAAGGGACTGAAGCTTTCTTT	CASSFEGTEAFF
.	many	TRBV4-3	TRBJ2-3	TGCGCCAGCAGCCAAAACCCGACTAGGTTCACAGATACGCAGTATTTT	CASSQNPTRFTDTQYF
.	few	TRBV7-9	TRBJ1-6	TGTGCCAGCAGCTGGGAGGGATCACCCCTCCACTTT	CASSWEGSPLHF